This TCR beta chain was observed in a study of neoadjuvant anti-PD-1 for oral cavity cancer. This sample's time point: after neoadjuvant nivolumab, at surgical resection. Produced via immunoSEQ multiplex PCR; TCRdb's table is partial and in-frame only. The data hold more than 25,000 clones, with about 80% observed a single time. Trimming shortened V by 2 bases and J by 1 base, and 9 bases separated the two germline ends. From germline, CDR1 is SGHKS and CDR2 YYEKEE (reference sequence). CDR3 size: 14 residues. This rearrangement joins TRBV5-5 to TRBJ1-1, with D possibly being TRBD1 (5 bases). The sample in question was PBMCs, obtained after nivolumab (anti-PD-1) treatment. The clonotype originates from a person aged 35-79 years with oral cavity squamous cell carcinoma. The CDR3: CASSLDQGNTEAFF. As DNA, the CDR3 is TGTGCCAGCAGCTTAGATCAGGGGAACACTGAAGCTTTCTTT. Filled out from reference TRBV5-5 and TRBJ1-1, the complete variable domain reads DAGVTQSPTHLIKTRGQQVTLRCSPISGHKSVSWYQQVLGQGPQFIFQYYEKEERGRGNFPDRFSARQFPNYSSELNVNALLLGDSALYLCASSLDQGNTEAFFGQGTRLTVV.